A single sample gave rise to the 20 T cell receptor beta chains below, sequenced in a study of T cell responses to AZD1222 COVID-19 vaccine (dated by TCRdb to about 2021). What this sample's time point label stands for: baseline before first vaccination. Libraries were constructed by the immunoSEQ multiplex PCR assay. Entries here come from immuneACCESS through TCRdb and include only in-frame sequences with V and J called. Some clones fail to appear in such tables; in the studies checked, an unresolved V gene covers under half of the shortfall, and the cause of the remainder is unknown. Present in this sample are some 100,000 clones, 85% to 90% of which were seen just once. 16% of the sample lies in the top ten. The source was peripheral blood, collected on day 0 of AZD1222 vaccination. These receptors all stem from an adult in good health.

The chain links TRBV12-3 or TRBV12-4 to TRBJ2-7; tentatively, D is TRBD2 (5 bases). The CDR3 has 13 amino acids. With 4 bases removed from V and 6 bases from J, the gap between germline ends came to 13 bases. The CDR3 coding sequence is TGTGCCAGCAGTTCCCGAGAGGCGGGCGAGCAGTACTTC. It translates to CASSSREAGEQYF.

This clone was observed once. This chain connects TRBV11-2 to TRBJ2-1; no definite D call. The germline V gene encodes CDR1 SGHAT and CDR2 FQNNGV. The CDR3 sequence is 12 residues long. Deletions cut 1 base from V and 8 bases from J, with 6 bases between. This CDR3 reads CASSLAWDEQFF. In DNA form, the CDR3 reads TGTGCCAGCAGCTTAGCCTGGGATGAGCAGTTCTTC.

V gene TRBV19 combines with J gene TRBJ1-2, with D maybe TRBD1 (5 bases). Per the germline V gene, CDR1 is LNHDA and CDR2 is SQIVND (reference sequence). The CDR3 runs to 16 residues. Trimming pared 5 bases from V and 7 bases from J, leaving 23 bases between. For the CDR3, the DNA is TGTGCCAGTAGTGAGGACATCATTGGTAGTTTGTTTGGCTACACCTTC. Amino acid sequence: CASSEDIIGSLFGYTF.

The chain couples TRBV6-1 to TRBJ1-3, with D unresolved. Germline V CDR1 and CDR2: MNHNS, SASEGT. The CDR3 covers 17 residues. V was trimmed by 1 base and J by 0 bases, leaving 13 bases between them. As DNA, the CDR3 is TGTGCCAGCAGTGAAGTTGGGCTCGTCAACTCTGGAAACACCATATATTTT. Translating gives CASSEVGLVNSGNTIYF.

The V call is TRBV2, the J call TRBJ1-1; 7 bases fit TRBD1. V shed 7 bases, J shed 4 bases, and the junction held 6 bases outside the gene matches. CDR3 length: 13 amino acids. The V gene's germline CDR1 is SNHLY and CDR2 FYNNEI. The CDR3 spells CASNQQGPTEAFF. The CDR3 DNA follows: TGTGCCAGCAACCAACAGGGGCCCACTGAAGCTTTCTTT.

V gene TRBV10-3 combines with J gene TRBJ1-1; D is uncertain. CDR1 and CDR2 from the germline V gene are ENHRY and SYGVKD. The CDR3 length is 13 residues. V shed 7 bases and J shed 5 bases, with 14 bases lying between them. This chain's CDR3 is CAITIGEVTEAFF. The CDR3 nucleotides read TGTGCCATCACTATCGGGGAGGTAACTGAAGCTTTCTTT.

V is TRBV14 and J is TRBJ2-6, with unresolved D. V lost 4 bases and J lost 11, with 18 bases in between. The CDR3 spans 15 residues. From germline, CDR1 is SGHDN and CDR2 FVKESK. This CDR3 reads CASSLYSYEGDVLTF. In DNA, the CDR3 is TGTGCCAGCAGCCTGTACAGCTACGAAGGTGACGTCCTGACTTTC.

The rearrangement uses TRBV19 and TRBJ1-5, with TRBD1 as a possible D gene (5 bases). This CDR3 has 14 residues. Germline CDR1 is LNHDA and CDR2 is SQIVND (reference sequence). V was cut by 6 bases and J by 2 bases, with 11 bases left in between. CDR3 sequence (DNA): TGTGCCAGTAGAAGGTTAGGGGGCAATCAGCCCCAGCATTTT. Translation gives CASRRLGGNQPQHF.

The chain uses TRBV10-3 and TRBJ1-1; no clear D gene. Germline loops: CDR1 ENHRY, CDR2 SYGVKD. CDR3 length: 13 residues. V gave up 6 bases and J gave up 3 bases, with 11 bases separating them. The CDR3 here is CAISETSDTEAFF. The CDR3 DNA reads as TGTGCCATCAGCGAGACAAGTGACACTGAAGCTTTCTTT.

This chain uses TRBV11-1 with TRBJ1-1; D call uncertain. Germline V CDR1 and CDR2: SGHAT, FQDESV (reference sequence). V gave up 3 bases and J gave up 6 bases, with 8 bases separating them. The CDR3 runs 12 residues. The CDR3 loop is CASSFYLAEAFF. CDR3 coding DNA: TGTGCCAGCAGCTTTTATCTGGCTGAAGCTTTCTTT.

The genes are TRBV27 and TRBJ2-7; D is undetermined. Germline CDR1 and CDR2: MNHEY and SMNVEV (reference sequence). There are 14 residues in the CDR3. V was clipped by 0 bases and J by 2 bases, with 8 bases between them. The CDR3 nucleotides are TGTGCCAGCAGTTTATCGGGTCCTACCTACGAGCAGTACTTC. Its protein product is CASSLSGPTYEQYF.

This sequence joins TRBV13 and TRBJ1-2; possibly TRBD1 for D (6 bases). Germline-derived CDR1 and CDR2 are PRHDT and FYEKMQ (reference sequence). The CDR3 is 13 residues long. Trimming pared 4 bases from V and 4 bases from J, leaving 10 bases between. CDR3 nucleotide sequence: TGTGCCAGCAGCTCCAGGGGCATCTATGGCTACACCTTC. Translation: CASSSRGIYGYTF. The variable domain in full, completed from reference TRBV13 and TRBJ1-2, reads AAGVIQSPRHLIKEKRETATLKCYPIPRHDTVYWYQQGPGQDPQFLISFYEKMQSDKGSIPDRFSAQQFSDYHSELNMSSLELGDSALYFCASSSRGIYGYTFGSGTRLTVV.

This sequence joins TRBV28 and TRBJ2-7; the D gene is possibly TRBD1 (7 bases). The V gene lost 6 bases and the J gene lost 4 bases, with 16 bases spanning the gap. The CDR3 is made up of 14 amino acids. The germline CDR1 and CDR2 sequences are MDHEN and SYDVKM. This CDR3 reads CASSGSGGLYEQYF. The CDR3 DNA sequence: TGTGCCAGCAGCGGGTCAGGGGGGCTGTACGAGCAGTACTTC.

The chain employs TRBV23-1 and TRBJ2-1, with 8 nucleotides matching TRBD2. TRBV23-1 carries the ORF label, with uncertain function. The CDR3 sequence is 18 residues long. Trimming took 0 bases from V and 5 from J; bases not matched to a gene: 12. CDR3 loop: CASSQSGGRSGSNNEQFF. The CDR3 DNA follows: TGCGCCAGCAGTCAATCGGGGGGGCGAAGCGGGAGCAACAATGAGCAGTTCTTC.

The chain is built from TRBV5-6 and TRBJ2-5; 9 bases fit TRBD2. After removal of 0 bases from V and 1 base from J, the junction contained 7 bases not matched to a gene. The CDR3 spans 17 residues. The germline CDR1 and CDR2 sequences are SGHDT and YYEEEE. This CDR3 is CASSLVLSGGSQETQYF. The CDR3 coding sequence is TGTGCCAGCAGCTTGGTTCTAAGCGGGGGGTCCCAAGAGACCCAGTACTTC.

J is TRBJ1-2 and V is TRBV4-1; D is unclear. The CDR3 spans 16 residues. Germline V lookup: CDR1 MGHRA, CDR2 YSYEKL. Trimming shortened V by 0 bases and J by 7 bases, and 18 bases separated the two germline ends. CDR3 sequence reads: CASSQEEGFQFGGYTF. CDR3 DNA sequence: TGCGCCAGCAGCCAAGAAGAGGGTTTTCAGTTCGGTGGCTACACCTTC.

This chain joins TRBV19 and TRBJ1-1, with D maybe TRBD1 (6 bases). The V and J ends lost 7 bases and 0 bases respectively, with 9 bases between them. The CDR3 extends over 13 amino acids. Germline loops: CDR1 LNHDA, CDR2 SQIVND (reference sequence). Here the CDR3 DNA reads TGTGCCAGTAACAGGGCTATGAACACTGAAGCTTTCTTT. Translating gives CASNRAMNTEAFF. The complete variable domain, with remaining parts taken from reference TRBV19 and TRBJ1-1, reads DGGITQSPKYLFRKEGQNVTLSCEQNLNHDAMYWYRQDPGQGLRLIYYSQIVNDFQKGDIAEGYSVSREKKESFPLTVTSAQKNPTAFYLCASNRAMNTEAFFGQGTRLTVV.

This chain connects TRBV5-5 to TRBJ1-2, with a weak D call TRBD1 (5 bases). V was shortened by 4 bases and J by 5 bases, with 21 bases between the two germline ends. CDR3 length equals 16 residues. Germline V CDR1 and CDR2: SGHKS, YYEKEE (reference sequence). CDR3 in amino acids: CASSPDAGQALYGYTF. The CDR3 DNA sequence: TGTGCCAGCAGCCCGGATGCCGGACAAGCTTTGTATGGCTACACCTTC.

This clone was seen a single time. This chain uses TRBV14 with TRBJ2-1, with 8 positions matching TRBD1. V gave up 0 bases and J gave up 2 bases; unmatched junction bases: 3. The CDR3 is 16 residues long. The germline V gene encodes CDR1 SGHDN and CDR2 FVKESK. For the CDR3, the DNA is TGTGCCAGCAGCCAAGATCCAGGGGGCCCCTACAATGAGCAGTTCTTC. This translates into CASSQDPGGPYNEQFF.

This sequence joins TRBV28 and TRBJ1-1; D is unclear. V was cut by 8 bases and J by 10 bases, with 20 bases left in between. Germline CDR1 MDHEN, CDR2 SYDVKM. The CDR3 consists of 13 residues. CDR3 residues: CASSRGRPVGAFF. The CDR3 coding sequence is TGTGCCAGCTCCCGAGGGCGGCCAGTCGGAGCTTTCTTT.